The 24 T cell receptor beta chains listed next were all sequenced from one sample in a study of blood T cell repertoires in COVID-19. Repertoires were generated with immunoSEQ multiplex PCR, while TCRdb's copy carries only in-frame clones and drops some. The data hold about 150,000 clones, with around 87% observed a single time. Sequencing was done on a sample of peripheral blood. The receptors come from a woman aged 55-69 years with active COVID-19.

The chain carries TRBV7-2 and TRBJ2-5, with D perhaps matching TRBD1 (6 bases). Trimming took 3 bases from V and 4 from J, leaving 15 bases between them. The CDR3 length is 15 residues. Germline CDR1 reads SGHTA; CDR2 reads FQGNSA. This chain's CDR3 is CASSFVQGWGETQYF. DNA of the CDR3: TGTGCCAGCAGCTTTGTACAGGGATGGGGAGAGACCCAGTACTTC.

J is TRBJ1-3 and V is TRBV29-1; no firm D call. CDR1 is SQVTM and CDR2 is ANQGSEA in the germline V gene. V was cut by 4 bases and J by 0 bases, with 10 bases left in between. The CDR3 is 14 residues long. CDR3 loop: CSVVTDLSGNTIYF. In DNA, the CDR3 is TGCAGCGTTGTAACAGACCTCTCTGGAAACACCATATATTTT.

J is TRBJ2-5 and V is TRBV28; 9 bases are shared with TRBD1. Looked up from germline, CDR1 is MDHEN and CDR2 is SYDVKM. V lost 8 bases to trimming and J lost 3 bases; unmatched junction nucleotides: 10. This CDR3 is 15 amino acids long. The DNA of the CDR3 is TGTGCCAGCGGAGTAGAAGGACAGGGGAAAGAGACCCAGTACTTC. Its translation: CASGVEGQGKETQYF.

This rearrangement joins TRBV7-9 to TRBJ2-1, with D hard to call. V was clipped by 2 bases and J by 10 bases, with 6 bases between them. The CDR3 covers 11 residues. Per germline, CDR1 SEHNR and CDR2 FQNEAQ (reference sequence). CDR3: CASSLNSEQFF. CDR3 sequence (DNA): TGTGCCAGCAGCTTAAACAGCGAGCAGTTCTTC.

This chain links TRBV5-1 with TRBJ2-3; 9 bases line up with TRBD2. The ends lost 5 bases at V and 1 base at J; junction bases unmatched: 8. This CDR3 is built from 16 residues. Germline values: CDR1 SGHRS, CDR2 YFSETQ. This CDR3 is CASRAGGIKGTDTQYF. CDR3 DNA: TGCGCCAGCAGGGCGGGAGGGATCAAAGGCACAGATACGCAGTATTTT.

The V and J genes are TRBV3-1 (or the pseudogene TRBV3-2) and TRBJ1-1; possibly TRBD1 for D (6 bases). Trimming stripped 1 base from V and 6 bases from J, with 9 bases between. There are 13 residues in the CDR3. Germline CDR1 and CDR2: LGHDT and YNNKEL (reference sequence). This chain's CDR3 is CASSQARTAEAFF. DNA for the CDR3: TGTGCCAGCAGCCAAGCAAGGACAGCTGAAGCTTTCTTT.

The genes are TRBV5-1 and TRBJ2-1; 14 nucleotides agree with TRBD2. There are 17 residues in the CDR3. Germline V CDR1 and CDR2: SGHRS, YFSETQ. With V trimmed by 2 bases and J by 8 bases, 9 bases remained unmatched. The CDR3 loop reads CASSLAGTSGRTDEQFF. CDR3 in DNA: TGCGCCAGCAGCTTAGCAGGGACTAGCGGGAGAACCGATGAGCAGTTCTTC.

The rearrangement uses TRBV28 and TRBJ1-5; possible D gene TRBD1, 5 bases. This CDR3 contains 17 residues. Germline CDR1 and CDR2: MDHEN and SYDVKM. Between the trimmed V and J ends, which lost 3 bases and 0 bases, there was a span of 15 bases. In DNA form, the CDR3 reads TGTGCCAGCAGTTTTAGCCAGGGACTCTATAGCAATCAGCCCCAGCATTTT. Amino acid sequence: CASSFSQGLYSNQPQHF.

This chain connects TRBV3-1 (or the pseudogene TRBV3-2) to TRBJ2-1; 8 bases are a match to TRBD2. The CDR3 totals 16 residues. With 2 bases clipped from V and 2 bases from J, the junction kept 5 bases outside the gene matches. The germline V gene has CDR1 LGHDT and CDR2 YNNKEL (reference sequence). The CDR3 DNA follows: TGTGCCAGCAGCCAAACTAGCGGTAGGACCTACAATGAGCAGTTCTTC. Translated: CASSQTSGRTYNEQFF.

The rearrangement uses TRBV19 and TRBJ1-5; no definite D call. CDR3 size: 13 residues. V gave up 10 bases and J gave up 3 bases, with 13 bases separating them. Germline values: CDR1 LNHDA, CDR2 SQIVND (reference sequence). The DNA of the CDR3 is TGTGCCACTAAGAACAGTGCCAATCAGCCCCAGCATTTT. Translated: CATKNSANQPQHF. Supplemented by reference TRBV19 and TRBJ1-5, the full variable domain reads DGGITQSPKYLFRKEGQNVTLSCEQNLNHDAMYWYRQDPGQGLRLIYYSQIVNDFQKGDIAEGYSVSREKKESFPLTVTSAQKNPTAFYLCATKNSANQPQHFGDGTRLSIL.

The chain is built from TRBV5-4 and TRBJ2-7; D not resolved. The CDR3 is 13 residues long. Germline values: CDR1 SGHNT, CDR2 YYREEE (reference sequence). Deletions cut 0 bases from V and 6 bases from J, with 10 bases between. The CDR3: CASSLARNSEQYF. Here the CDR3 DNA reads TGTGCCAGCAGCTTGGCTAGAAACTCCGAGCAGTACTTC.

J is TRBJ1-6 and V is TRBV28, with a possible D match to TRBD1 (5 bases). The CDR3 covers 16 residues. Germline loops: CDR1 MDHEN, CDR2 SYDVKM. With 6 bases removed from V and 4 bases from J, the gap between germline ends came to 16 bases. Here the CDR3 reads CASRHGGDRYNSPLHF. The DNA for the CDR3 is TGTGCCAGCAGACACGGGGGGGACCGGTATAATTCACCCCTCCACTTT.

The genes are TRBV7-2 and TRBJ2-3; D gene uncertain. Per germline, CDR1 SGHTA and CDR2 FQGNSA. There are 12 residues in the CDR3. V was shortened by 5 bases and J by 3 bases, with 6 bases between the two germline ends. The CDR3 sequence is CASSQATDTQYF. The CDR3 DNA reads as TGTGCCAGCAGCCAGGCTACAGATACGCAGTATTTT.

The rearrangement joins TRBV4-2 to TRBJ2-7; 11 bases match TRBD2. V gave up 0 bases and J gave up 0 bases; unmatched junction bases: 1. The CDR3 totals 16 residues. The germline CDR1 and CDR2 sequences are LGHNA and YNFKEQ. CDR3 sequence (DNA): TGTGCCAGCAGCCAAGACGGGACTAGCGGCTCCTACGAGCAGTACTTC. Translation gives CASSQDGTSGSYEQYF.

This sequence joins TRBV27 and TRBJ1-2, with a tentative D call TRBD1 (6 bases). The CDR3 is made up of 14 amino acids. V lost 8 bases and J lost 6, with 19 bases in between. Germline CDR1 reads MNHEY; CDR2 reads SMNVEV (reference sequence). CDR3 amino acids: CASPKGTGRDGYTF. CDR3 nucleotide sequence: TGTGCCAGCCCTAAGGGAACAGGGAGGGATGGCTACACCTTC.

This chain joins TRBV19 and TRBJ2-2; 8 nucleotides agree with TRBD2. Trimming took 10 bases from V and 4 from J; bases not matched to a gene: 11. Per the germline V gene, CDR1 is LNHDA and CDR2 is SQIVND (reference sequence). The CDR3 is made up of 15 amino acids. The CDR3 region is CAISREELGTGELFF. CDR3 nucleotide sequence: TGTGCCATTTCGCGGGAGGAACTAGGCACCGGGGAGCTGTTTTTT.

The chain is built from TRBV11-2 and TRBJ2-3, with D hard to call. V lost 4 bases, J lost 5 bases, and 13 bases lay in between. Germline lookup yields CDR1 SGHAT and CDR2 FQNNGV. The CDR3 has 14 amino acids. The CDR3 region has the DNA TGTGCCAGCAGCTCCCGCCGAGGTAGAGATACGCAGTATTTT. Protein sequence: CASSSRRGRDTQYF.

The rearrangement uses TRBV5-1 and TRBJ2-3, with D maybe TRBD1 (6 bases). The CDR3 contains 15 residues. CDR1 and CDR2 from the germline V gene are SGHRS and YFSETQ. V dropped 4 bases and J dropped 0 bases, with 12 bases sitting between them. The CDR3 bases are TGCGCCAGCAGCAAAGAAGGACAGAGCACAGATACGCAGTATTTT. This codes for CASSKEGQSTDTQYF.

This clone was detected once. CDR3 sequence reads: CAIMAGLNQPQHF. The CDR3 DNA sequence: TGTGCCATCATGGCAGGATTAAATCAGCCCCAGCATTTT. The chain combines TRBV10-3 with TRBJ1-5; D gene ambiguous. Trimming removed 7 bases at V and 4 bases at J, with 11 bases between. In germline, CDR1 is ENHRY, CDR2 SYGVKD. CDR3 length: 13 amino acids.

The chain has TRBV30 and TRBJ2-3; no clear D. This CDR3 has 12 amino acids. The germline gives CDR1 GTSNPN, CDR2 SVGIG (reference sequence). V dropped 1 base and J dropped 4 bases, with 6 bases sitting between them. In DNA form, the CDR3 reads TGTGCCTGGAGTGGTTCGGCAGATACGCAGTATTTT. It codes for CAWSGSADTQYF.

V and J are TRBV4-3 and TRBJ2-2, with D uncertain. Germline V gene sequence: CDR1 LGHNA, CDR2 YSLEER. This CDR3 is built from 16 residues. V was cut by 0 bases and J by 3 bases, with 11 bases left in between. The chain's CDR3 is CASSQDSNRYTGELFF. The CDR3 DNA is TGCGCCAGCAGCCAAGATTCTAACAGATACACCGGGGAGCTGTTTTTT.

The chain links TRBV11-2 to TRBJ2-7; 10 bases align to TRBD1. Germline CDR1 is SGHAT and CDR2 is FQNNGV. V lost 1 base and J lost 4; bases outside the gene matches: 4. The CDR3 is 15 residues long. CDR3 in amino acids: CASSLGGDRGYEQYF. The DNA for the CDR3 is TGTGCCAGCAGCTTAGGGGGGGACAGGGGTTACGAGCAGTACTTC.

For the CDR3, the DNA is TGTGCCAGCAGCTTTCGGCAGGGATTTTCACCCCTCCACTTT. This translates into CASSFRQGFSPLHF. The chain carries TRBV5-4 and TRBJ1-6; D perhaps matches TRBD1 (5 bases). The ends were cut back, 2 bases at V and 9 bases at J, with 12 bases in the middle. The CDR3 sequence is 14 residues long. Germline V gene lookup returns CDR1 SGHNT and CDR2 YYREEE (reference sequence).

This chain connects TRBV7-2 to TRBJ2-7; tentative D call: TRBD1 (6 bases). Germline CDR1 SGHTA, CDR2 FQGNSA. V was clipped by 2 bases and J by 3 bases, with 8 bases between them. This CDR3 is 13 amino acids long. The CDR3 sequence: CASSLTGFYEQYF. The CDR3 DNA reads TGTGCCAGCAGCTTAACAGGGTTCTACGAGCAGTACTTC.